The 27 T cell receptor beta chains presented below share a single source sample, sequenced in a study of Ad26.COV2.S vaccination and SARS-CoV-2 variants (dated by TCRdb to the early 2020s). The library relied on the immunoSEQ multiplex PCR assay. In TCRdb, the immuneACCESS table is reduced to in-frame sequences with V and J assigned. These tables do not hold every clone; where another copy was compared, an unresolved V gene accounts for under half, and the others remain unexplained. The sample table lists 350,000 to 450,000 clones, around 92% of them with a count of one. Of the sample, 1.5% to 2% is held by the ten largest clones. In the paper's terms, the treatment or condition label means: around 19 received Ad26.COV2.S at low or high dose, single or two shots; several received placebo; per-sample allocation not given. Repertoires of vaccine and placebo recipients were sequenced from samples collected on day 63 after the first injection.

Specimen: peripheral blood, collected in a trial of Ad26.COV2.S vaccine versus placebo. The receptor source for this set is a person between 18 and 59 years old who received the Ad26.COV2.S COVID-19 vaccine or a placebo.

The rearrangement links TRBV6-2 or TRBV6-3 to TRBJ2-7; 10 bases match TRBD2. CDR1 and CDR2 (germline): MNHEY, SVGEGT. The trim removed 2 bases at V and 4 bases at J, leaving 5 bases unmatched. There are 15 residues in the CDR3. The CDR3 nucleotides are TGTGCCAGCAGTTACGTCACTAGCGGGGTATACGAGCAGTACTTC. Translating it yields CASSYVTSGVYEQYF.

The genes are TRBV6-1 and TRBJ1-4; D unclear. This CDR3 is 13 amino acids long. Germline V lookup: CDR1 MNHNS, CDR2 SASEGT. Trimming cost V 3 bases and J 4 bases, with 6 bases left between them. CDR3: CASSDALNEKLFF. The DNA for the CDR3 is TGTGCCAGCAGTGATGCCCTTAATGAAAAACTGTTTTTT.

This rearrangement joins TRBV24-1 to TRBJ2-3; D gene unclear. This CDR3 is 15 amino acids long. V shed 5 bases and J shed 5 bases, with 16 bases lying between them. CDR1 is KGHDR, CDR2 SFDVKD, per germline. The CDR3 DNA sequence: TGTGCCACCAGTGTTGCCACATCGGGCAGAGATACGCAGTATTTT. Translating it yields CATSVATSGRDTQYF.

This clone was recorded only once. The rearrangement uses TRBV11-2 and TRBJ1-3; 9 positions agree with TRBD1. The CDR3 has 17 amino acids. CDR1 is SGHAT, CDR2 FQNNGV, per germline. Trimming removed 5 bases from V and 5 bases from J; junction bases left unmatched: 13. CDR3 nucleotides: TGTGCCAGCAGCAATTGGGAGCTGGGACAGGGTCGAAACACCATATATTTT. Protein sequence: CASSNWELGQGRNTIYF.

This chain uses TRBV7-2 with TRBJ2-7; D not resolved. V dropped 5 bases and J dropped 5 bases, with 10 bases sitting between them. The length of the CDR3 is 12 residues. Germline-derived CDR1 and CDR2 are SGHTA and FQGNSA. The CDR3 here is CASSPFWDEQYF. The CDR3 coding sequence is TGTGCCAGCAGCCCCTTTTGGGACGAGCAGTACTTC.

The CDR3 loop reads CASSLARDRAKGEQYF. The CDR3 region has the DNA TGTGCCAGCAGCTTAGCTAGGGACAGGGCGAAGGGCGAGCAGTACTTC. The rearrangement joins TRBV7-9 to TRBJ2-7; 9 nucleotides agree with TRBD1. Germline CDR1 and CDR2: SEHNR and FQNEAQ (reference sequence). The V gene end was trimmed by 0 bases and the J gene end by 6 bases; junction bases not matched to a gene: 9. The length of the CDR3 is 16 residues.

This chain uses TRBV11-2 with TRBJ1-1; no clear D gene. Germline loops: CDR1 SGHAT, CDR2 FQNNGV. The ends were cut back, 1 base at V and 4 bases at J, with 16 bases in the middle. The CDR3 totals 16 residues. CDR3 sequence (DNA): TGTGCCAGCAGCTTAGTTACCCAAGAGTTAGGCACTGAAGCTTTCTTT. It yields the protein CASSLVTQELGTEAFF.

The CDR3 region is CASSSPGRAADTQYF. As DNA, the CDR3 is TGTGCCAGCAGTTCCCCGGGCAGGGCCGCAGATACGCAGTATTTT. This chain connects TRBV6-5 to TRBJ2-3; weak D call: TRBD1 (5 bases). V lost 4 bases and J lost 4, with 15 bases in between. Germline lookup yields CDR1 MNHEY and CDR2 SVGAGI. The CDR3 sequence is 15 residues long.

As DNA, the CDR3 is TGTGCCAGCAGCTTAGGGGACAGGGCCTACGAGCAGTACTTC. The encoded protein is CASSLGDRAYEQYF. The rearrangement joins TRBV5-6 to TRBJ2-7; 9 positions agree with TRBD1. CDR1 SGHDT and CDR2 YYEEEE come from the germline V gene. This CDR3 contains 14 residues. V shed 2 bases, J shed 2 bases, and the junction held 2 bases outside the gene matches.

The chain links TRBV7-2 to TRBJ1-6, with 7 bases aligning to TRBD1. Trimming removed 5 bases from V and 7 bases from J; junction bases left unmatched: 8. This CDR3 has 15 amino acids. Per germline, CDR1 SGHTA and CDR2 FQGNSA. This CDR3 is CASSLGDSPNSPLHF. CDR3 nucleotides: TGTGCCAGCAGCCTGGGGGACAGCCCAAATTCACCCCTCCACTTT.

This chain connects TRBV6-5 to TRBJ2-7; D remains unclear. Between the trimmed V and J ends, which lost 8 bases and 4 bases, there was a span of 21 bases. CDR1 is MNHEY and CDR2 is SVGAGI in the germline V gene. This CDR3 has 15 amino acids. DNA of the CDR3: TGTGCCAGCCGACCGACGCCCGGCAGGACGTACGAGCAGTACTTC. Encoded protein: CASRPTPGRTYEQYF.

This chain connects TRBV5-1 to TRBJ1-1; no firm D call. The length of the CDR3 is 14 residues. V lost 0 bases and J 1 base, leaving 7 bases between the germline ends. CDR1 SGHRS and CDR2 YFSETQ come from the germline V gene. The CDR3 region is CASSLVGTNTEAFF. The CDR3 region has the DNA TGCGCCAGCAGCTTGGTAGGCACGAACACTGAAGCTTTCTTT. The full variable domain, its missing parts supplied by reference TRBV5-1 and TRBJ1-1, is KAGVTQTPRYLIKTRGQQVTLSCSPISGHRSVSWYQQTPGQGLQFLFEYFSETQRNKGNFPGRFSGRQFSNSRSEMNVSTLELGDSALYLCASSLVGTNTEAFFGQGTRLTVV.

The chain uses TRBV27 and TRBJ2-7, with 7 positions matching TRBD1. The CDR3 has 13 residues. CDR1 is MNHEY, CDR2 SMNVEV, per germline (reference sequence). J gave up 9 bases and V 10 bases, and 15 bases lay outside the gene matches. As DNA, the CDR3 is TGTGCCACTCTTTCCCCTACAGGGGTGGTGCAGTACTTC. Protein sequence: CATLSPTGVVQYF.

The V gene is TRBV6-5, the J gene TRBJ1-1; D is ambiguous. CDR1 is MNHEY and CDR2 is SVGAGI in the germline V gene. Deletions cut 2 bases from V and 4 bases from J, with 14 bases between. The CDR3 has 15 amino acids. CDR3 protein: CASSYPEAWSTEAFF. In DNA form, the CDR3 reads TGTGCCAGCAGTTACCCGGAGGCGTGGAGCACTGAAGCTTTCTTT.

CDR3 DNA sequence: TGTGCCAGTAGCCCTTTTCGGGGTGGTAGCAATCAGCCCCAGCATTTT. It specifies CASSPFRGGSNQPQHF. This sequence joins TRBV19 and TRBJ1-5; D call uncertain. Germline V gene sequence: CDR1 LNHDA, CDR2 SQIVND (reference sequence). The CDR3 is 16 residues long. V was pared by 6 bases and J by 0 bases, with 15 bases between.

The chain combines TRBV6-2 or TRBV6-3 with TRBJ1-1; unclear D gene. Trimming left V 0 bases short and J 1 base short, with 12 bases between. Germline CDR1 MNHEY, CDR2 SVGEGT. The CDR3 is 16 residues long. The CDR3 is CASSYSYAAGNTEAFF. CDR3 sequence (DNA): TGTGCCAGCAGTTACTCTTATGCAGCAGGGAACACTGAAGCTTTCTTT.

V usage is TRBV27 and J usage is TRBJ2-7, with D perhaps matching TRBD2 (5 bases). Germline-derived CDR1 and CDR2 are MNHEY and SMNVEV (reference sequence). V lost 5 bases and J 3 bases, leaving 5 bases between the germline ends. The CDR3 totals 11 residues. The DNA for the CDR3 is TGTGCCAGCAGTGAGGGCTACGAGCAGTACTTC. It encodes CASSEGYEQYF.

DNA for the CDR3: TGTGCCAGCAGCTCCAGGGCTGTGTGGCAGGATTACAAGGCCTACGAGCAGTACTTC. Protein: CASSSRAVWQDYKAYEQYF. This rearrangement joins TRBV7-2 to TRBJ2-7; a weak D match, TRBD1 (5 bases). The CDR3 extends over 19 amino acids. In germline, CDR1 is SGHTA, CDR2 FQGNSA. Trimming removed 4 bases from V and 2 bases from J, with 27 bases in between.

This sequence joins TRBV30 and TRBJ1-1; D remains unclear. Germline V lookup: CDR1 GTSNPN, CDR2 SVGIG (reference sequence). The CDR3 covers 13 residues. The V end was cut by 2 bases, the J end by 5 bases, with 12 bases between. CDR3 in amino acids: CAWSFIGGTEAFF. CDR3 nucleotides: TGTGCCTGGAGTTTTATCGGCGGGACTGAAGCTTTCTTT.

This clone was observed a single time. This chain joins TRBV19 and TRBJ2-1; 8 positions agree with TRBD1. The CDR3 runs 11 residues. The germline CDR1 and CDR2 sequences are LNHDA and SQIVND (reference sequence). After removal of 9 bases from V and 7 bases from J, the junction contained 2 bases not matched to a gene. The CDR3 DNA reads as TGTGCCAGCAGGGGGCCTAATGAGCAGTTCTTC. It specifies CASRGPNEQFF. Full variable domain (remainder filled in from reference TRBV19 and TRBJ2-1): DGGITQSPKYLFRKEGQNVTLSCEQNLNHDAMYWYRQDPGQGLRLIYYSQIVNDFQKGDIAEGYSVSREKKESFPLTVTSAQKNPTAFYLCASRGPNEQFFGPGTRLTVL.

This clone appeared a single time. This chain joins TRBV7-9 and TRBJ2-2; TRBD1 is a possible D gene (6 bases). The CDR3 is 14 residues long. V lost 4 bases and J lost 0, with 6 bases in between. Germline assignment: CDR1 SEHNR and CDR2 FQNEAQ (reference sequence). The CDR3 DNA is TGTGCCAGCAGCTGGACAGCGAACACCGGGGAGCTGTTTTTT. Its protein product is CASSWTANTGELFF.

This chain links TRBV19 with TRBJ2-1; TRBD2 matches 10 bases. This CDR3 comprises 14 residues. After removal of 4 bases from V and 7 bases from J, the junction contained 4 bases not matched to a gene. Germline CDR1 reads LNHDA; CDR2 reads SQIVND (reference sequence). CDR3 coding DNA: TGTGCCAGTAGTACTAGCGGGGGTGGTAATGAGCAGTTCTTC. Protein: CASSTSGGGNEQFF. The complete variable domain, with remaining parts taken from reference TRBV19 and TRBJ2-1, reads DGGITQSPKYLFRKEGQNVTLSCEQNLNHDAMYWYRQDPGQGLRLIYYSQIVNDFQKGDIAEGYSVSREKKESFPLTVTSAQKNPTAFYLCASSTSGGGNEQFFGPGTRLTVL.

Regarding this clone: The same CDR3 can be traced to other DNA sequences in this sample. The chain couples TRBV19 to TRBJ1-1; D possibly corresponds to TRBD1 (6 bases). The germline gives CDR1 LNHDA, CDR2 SQIVND (reference sequence). The CDR3 runs 13 residues. The V end was cut by 1 base, the J end by 4 bases, with 7 bases between. CDR3 residues: CASSIGGLTEAFF. DNA for the CDR3: TGTGCCAGTAGTATAGGGGGGCTCACTGAAGCTTTCTTT.

This rearrangement joins TRBV7-2 to TRBJ2-7; 8 bases line up with TRBD1. The CDR3 contains 14 residues. V lost 5 bases and J lost 2; bases outside the gene matches: 5. Per the germline V gene, CDR1 is SGHTA and CDR2 is FQGNSA. The CDR3 DNA reads as TGTGCCAGCAGCCCCCAACAGGGGGCCTACGAGCAGTACTTC. Protein product: CASSPQQGAYEQYF.

This clone occurred a few times. The V call is TRBV7-9, the J call TRBJ2-5, with D unclear. Trimming stripped 4 bases from V and 5 bases from J, with 11 bases between. Germline-derived CDR1 and CDR2 are SEHNR and FQNEAQ (reference sequence). The CDR3 has 13 amino acids. The CDR3 DNA reads TGTGCCAGCAGCTCCGTCCGGCTGGAGACCCAGTACTTC. This sequence encodes CASSSVRLETQYF.

This chain uses TRBV5-1 with TRBJ2-3, with 7 bases identical to TRBD1. J was trimmed by 6 bases and V by 0 bases; bases with no gene match: 7. In germline, CDR1 is SGHRS, CDR2 YFSETQ. The CDR3 runs to 15 residues. The CDR3 reads CASSLAAGGKDTQYF. CDR3 DNA sequence: TGCGCCAGCAGCTTGGCGGCAGGGGGAAAGGATACGCAGTATTTT.

The CDR3, as DNA: TGTGCCAGCAGCTCGATACCTCGAAATACCTACGAGCAGTACTTC. Translation: CASSSIPRNTYEQYF. This chain connects TRBV11-2 to TRBJ2-7, with D unclear. V was cut by 4 bases and J by 2 bases, with 15 bases left in between. Germline assignment: CDR1 SGHAT and CDR2 FQNNGV. The CDR3 runs 15 residues. Drawing the rest from reference TRBV11-2 and TRBJ2-7, the complete variable domain is EAGVAQSPRYKIIEKRQSVAFWCNPISGHATLYWYQQILGQGPKLLIQFQNNGVVDDSQLPKDRFSAERLKGVDSTLKIQPAKLEDSAVYLCASSSIPRNTYEQYFGPGTRLTVT.